These 8 T cell receptor beta chains came from one sample sequenced in a study of T cell changes during pregnancy in multiple sclerosis. The table came from immunoSEQ multiplex PCR; TCRdb's copy has only in-frame clones and leaves some out. In the table there are 55,000 to 65,000 clones, 90% to 95% of which are singletons. The sample consisted of CD8+ T cells from peripheral blood mononuclear cells, taken in the third trimester of pregnancy. The receptors come from a female donor with multiple sclerosis, enrolled in a pregnancy study.

The chain links TRBV9 to TRBJ2-3, with D perhaps TRBD2 (6 bases). Trimming removed 3 bases at V and 2 bases at J, with 13 bases between. The germline V gene encodes CDR1 SGDLS and CDR2 YYNGEE. This CDR3 is 15 amino acids long. CDR3 amino acids: CASSALAEHTDTQYF. CDR3 bases: TGTGCCAGCAGCGCTTTAGCGGAGCACACAGATACGCAGTATTTT. Variable domain in full (rest from reference TRBV9 and TRBJ2-3): DSGVTQTPKHLITATGQRVTLRCSPRSGDLSVYWYQQSLDQGLQFLIQYYNGEERAKGNILERFSAQQFPDLHSELNLSSLELGDSALYFCASSALAEHTDTQYFGPGTRLTVL.

V gene TRBV28 combines with J gene TRBJ1-3, with 7 bases aligning to TRBD1. Germline loops: CDR1 MDHEN, CDR2 SYDVKM. This CDR3 spans 17 amino acids. After removal of 5 bases from V and 0 bases from J, the junction contained 10 bases not matched to a gene. The CDR3 spells CASSVGTDRYSGNTIYF. The CDR3 DNA follows: TGTGCCAGCAGTGTAGGGACAGATAGATACTCTGGAAACACCATATATTTT.

The chain joins TRBV9 to TRBJ2-7; 14 bases are a match to TRBD2. V lost 0 bases to trimming and J lost 5 bases; unmatched junction nucleotides: 13. The CDR3 has 19 residues. The germline V gene encodes CDR1 SGDLS and CDR2 YYNGEE. CDR3 in amino acids: CASSVGGGTSGSGEDEQYF. The CDR3 DNA reads as TGTGCCAGCAGCGTAGGAGGTGGGACTAGCGGGAGTGGGGAAGACGAGCAGTACTTC.

The CDR3 coding sequence is TGTGCCAGCTCACCAACTAGCGACCTCACAGATACGCAGTATTTT. It codes for CASSPTSDLTDTQYF. The V call is TRBV18, the J call TRBJ2-3, with 7 bases fitting TRBD2. Germline V gene data show CDR1 as KGHSH and CDR2 as LQKENI. CDR3 length: 15 amino acids. J was trimmed by 2 bases and V by 2 bases; bases with no gene match: 4.

The gene calls are TRBV5-5 and TRBJ2-1; D possibly corresponds to TRBD2 (6 bases). The ends were cut back, 4 bases at V and 6 bases at J, with 8 bases in the middle. Germline-derived CDR1 and CDR2 are SGHKS and YYEKEE (reference sequence). This CDR3 has 12 amino acids. The CDR3 bases are TGTGCCAGCAGCGGGAGGAGCAATGAGCAGTTCTTC. This sequence encodes CASSGRSNEQFF.

J is TRBJ2-7 and V is TRBV11-2; 8 bases align to TRBD2. This CDR3 contains 15 residues. V lost 6 bases and J lost 2; bases outside the gene matches: 9. Germline V gene sequence: CDR1 SGHAT, CDR2 FQNNGV. CDR3 residues: CASRSSGTLTYEQYF. The CDR3 DNA reads as TGTGCCAGCAGGAGTAGCGGGACCTTAACCTACGAGCAGTACTTC.

The genes are TRBV7-3 and TRBJ1-3; D is ambiguous. Trimming removed 5 bases at V and 0 bases at J, with 11 bases between. The CDR3 runs to 15 residues. Germline CDR1 reads SGHTA; CDR2 reads FQGTGA. For the CDR3, the DNA is TGTGCCAGCAGCCTGGACGGGAGCTCTGGAAACACCATATATTTT. Its protein product is CASSLDGSSGNTIYF.

The J gene is TRBJ1-2, the V gene TRBV19; 7 bases are shared with TRBD1. The germline V gene encodes CDR1 LNHDA and CDR2 SQIVND (reference sequence). The CDR3 sequence is 19 residues long. V was clipped by 4 bases and J by 3 bases; unmatched bases: 20. The CDR3 is CASSTMTGSKLLDYYGYTF. In DNA, the CDR3 is TGTGCCAGTAGTACGATGACAGGGTCAAAGCTTCTCGACTACTATGGCTACACCTTC.